This TCR beta chain was identified in a study of identical twins. One entry per CDR3 protein results from TCRdb running MiXCR on the 5' RACE reads. This sample has 500,000 to 700,000 distinct CDR3 sequences, with about 7.6% found just once. The CDR3 sequence is 15 residues long. The V gene end was trimmed by 4 bases and the J gene end by 4 bases; junction bases not matched to a gene: 5. In germline, CDR1 is MDHEN, CDR2 SYDVKM. This clonotype was detected many times. The same sample was also studied in work on yellow fever vaccine responses in identical twins.

This chain uses TRBV28 with TRBJ2-2, with 8 bases identical to TRBD1. Sequences were obtained from PBMCs. The TCR was taken from a woman aged 18-35 years in good health. The CDR3 loop reads CASSSDRGGTGELFF. Written as DNA, the CDR3 is TGTGCCAGCAGTTCCGACAGGGGAGGCACCGGGGAGCTGTTTTTT.